The present TCR beta chain was sequenced within a study of cytomegalovirus exposure and HLA in healthy donors. General observations from the study: Segments of the TCR beta V type were, in most cases, productive about 87% or about 30% of the time in an earlier analysis.

For this clone: Its specificity is unknown.

PCR amplification relied on 60 Vbeta primers (plus 13 Jbeta primers). Method: immunoSEQ multiplex PCR; TCRdb's copy keeps in-frame clones and lacks some. The sample's table shows 200,000 or so clones. The specimen sequenced was PBMCs. The receptor was derived from a boy between 10 and 17 years old in good health and CMV-seronegative.

The CDR3 region is CATGTSQETQYF. CDR3 in DNA: TGTGCCACCGGAACTAGCCAGGAGACCCAGTACTTC. The chain employs TRBV10-3 and TRBJ2-5; D is perhaps TRBD2 (6 bases). Trimming took off 10 bases at V and 5 bases at J, with 14 bases between the two ends. The CDR3 length is 12 residues. Germline values: CDR1 ENHRY, CDR2 SYGVKD.